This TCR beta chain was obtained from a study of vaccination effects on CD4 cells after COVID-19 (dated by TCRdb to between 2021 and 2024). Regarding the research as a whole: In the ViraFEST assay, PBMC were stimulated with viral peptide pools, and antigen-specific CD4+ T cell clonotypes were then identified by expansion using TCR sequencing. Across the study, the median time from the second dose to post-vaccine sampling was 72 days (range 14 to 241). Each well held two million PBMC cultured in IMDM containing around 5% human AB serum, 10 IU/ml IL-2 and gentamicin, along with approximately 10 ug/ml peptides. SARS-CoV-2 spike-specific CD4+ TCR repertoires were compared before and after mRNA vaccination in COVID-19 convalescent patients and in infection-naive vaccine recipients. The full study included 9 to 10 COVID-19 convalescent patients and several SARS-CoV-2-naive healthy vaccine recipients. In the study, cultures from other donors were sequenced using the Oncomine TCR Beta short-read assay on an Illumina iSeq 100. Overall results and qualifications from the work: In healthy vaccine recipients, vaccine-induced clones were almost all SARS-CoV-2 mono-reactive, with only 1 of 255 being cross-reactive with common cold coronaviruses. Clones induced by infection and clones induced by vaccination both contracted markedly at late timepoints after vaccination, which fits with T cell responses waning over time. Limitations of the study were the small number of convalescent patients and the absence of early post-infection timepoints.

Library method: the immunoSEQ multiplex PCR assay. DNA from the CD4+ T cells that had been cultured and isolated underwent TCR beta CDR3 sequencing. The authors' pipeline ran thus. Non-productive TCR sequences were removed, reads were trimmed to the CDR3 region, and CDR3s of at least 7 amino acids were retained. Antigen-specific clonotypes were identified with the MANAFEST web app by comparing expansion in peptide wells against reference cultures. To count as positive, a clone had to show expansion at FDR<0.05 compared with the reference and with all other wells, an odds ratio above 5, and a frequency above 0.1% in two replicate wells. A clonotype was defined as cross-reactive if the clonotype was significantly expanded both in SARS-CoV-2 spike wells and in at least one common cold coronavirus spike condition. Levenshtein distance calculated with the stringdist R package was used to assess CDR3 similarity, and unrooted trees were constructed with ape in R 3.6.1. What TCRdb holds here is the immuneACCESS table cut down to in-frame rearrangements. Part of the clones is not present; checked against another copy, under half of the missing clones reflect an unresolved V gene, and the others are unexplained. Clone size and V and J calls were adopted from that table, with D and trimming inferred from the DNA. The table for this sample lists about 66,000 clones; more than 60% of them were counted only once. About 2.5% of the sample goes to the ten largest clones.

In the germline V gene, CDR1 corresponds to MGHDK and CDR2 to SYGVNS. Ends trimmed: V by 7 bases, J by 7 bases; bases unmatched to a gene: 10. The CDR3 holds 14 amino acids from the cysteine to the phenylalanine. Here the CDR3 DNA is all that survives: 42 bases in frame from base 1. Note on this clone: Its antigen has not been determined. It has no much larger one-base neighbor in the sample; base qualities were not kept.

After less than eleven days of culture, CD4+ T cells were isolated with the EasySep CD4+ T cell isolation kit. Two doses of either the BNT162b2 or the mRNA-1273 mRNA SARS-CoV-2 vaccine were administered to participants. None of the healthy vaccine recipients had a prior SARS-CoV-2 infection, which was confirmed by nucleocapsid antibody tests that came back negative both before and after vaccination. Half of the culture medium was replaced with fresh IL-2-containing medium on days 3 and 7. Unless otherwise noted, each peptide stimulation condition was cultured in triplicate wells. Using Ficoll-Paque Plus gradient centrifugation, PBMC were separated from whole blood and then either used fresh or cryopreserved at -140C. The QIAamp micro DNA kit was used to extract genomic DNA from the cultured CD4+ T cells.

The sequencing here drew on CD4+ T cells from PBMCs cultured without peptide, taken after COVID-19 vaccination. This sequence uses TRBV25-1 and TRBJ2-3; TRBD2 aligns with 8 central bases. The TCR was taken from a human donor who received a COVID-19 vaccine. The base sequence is TGTGCCAGCACCGGGCGGGGGGATCCCTATACGCAGTATTTT. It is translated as CASTGRGDPYTQYF.